The rows below give T cell receptor beta chains drawn from one sample of a study of blood T cell repertoires in COVID-19. The method was immunoSEQ multiplex PCR; TCRdb's version includes in-frame clones alone and lacks a portion of them. The sample shows fewer than 250,000 clones, about 88% of them seen only once. The sequencing sample was made of peripheral blood. These receptors all stem from a man aged 55 to 70 with acute or convalescent COVID-19. The CDR3 runs from the conserved cysteine through the conserved F or W. Fields, in order: D gene, J gene, clone size, V gene, CDR3 protein, CDR3 DNA. D genes are given only for firm matches. Clone size is shown for a subset of rows, as once, few, many or a class of expanded clone.

- | TRBJ1-1 | - | TRBV2 | CASSPGNPSPEAFF | TGTGCCAGCAGCCCAGGCAATCCTTCTCCTGAAGCTTTCTTT
TRBD1 | TRBJ1-1 | - | TRBV19 | CASSRDRGNTEAFF | TGTGCCAGTAGTAGAGACAGGGGTAACACTGAAGCTTTCTTT
TRBD1 | TRBJ1-2 | - | TRBV30 | CAWVDRRYGYTF | TGTGCCTGGGTGGACAGGAGATATGGCTACACCTTC
- | TRBJ1-5 | - | TRBV27 | CASSLKGDQPQHF | TGTGCCAGCAGTTTAAAGGGGGATCAGCCCCAGCATTTT
TRBD2 | TRBJ2-1 | - | TRBV14 | CASSKTSGGLTYNEQFF | TGTGCCAGCAGCAAGACTAGCGGGGGACTTACCTACAATGAGCAGTTCTTC
TRBD2 | TRBJ2-7 | - | TRBV19 | CASSRGLAGGLNEQYF | TGTGCCAGTAGTAGGGGACTAGCGGGGGGGCTCAACGAGCAGTACTTC
- | TRBJ1-3 | - | TRBV27 | CASSTSRGVGNTIYF | TGTGCCAGCAGTACCTCCCGGGGGGTAGGAAACACCATATATTTT
TRBD1 | TRBJ2-3 | - | TRBV4-1 | CASSQPGQGGADTQYF | TGCGCCAGCAGCCAACCCGGACAGGGTGGAGCAGATACGCAGTATTTT
TRBD2 | TRBJ2-1 | - | TRBV2 | CASLAGGYNEQFF | TGTGCCAGCTTAGCGGGGGGATACAATGAGCAGTTCTTC
TRBD2 | TRBJ2-5 | - | TRBV11-3 | CASSRTPSGGYQETQYF | TGTGCCAGCAGCCGAACTCCTAGCGGGGGGTACCAAGAGACCCAGTACTTC
- | TRBJ2-2 | - | TRBV20-1 | CSANDRRAGELFF | TGCAGTGCTAATGATCGTCGTGCCGGGGAGCTGTTTTTT
TRBD1 | TRBJ1-3 | - | TRBV23-1 | CASSNRGRSSGNTIYF | TGCGCCAGCAGTAACAGGGGACGGAGCTCTGGAAACACCATATATTTT
- | TRBJ2-7 | - | TRBV30 | CAWSPELKQYF | TGTGCCTGGTCCCCCGAGTTAAAGCAGTACTTC
TRBD2 | TRBJ2-1 | - | TRBV5-4 | CASSLDVAGGRVDNEQFF | TGTGCCAGCAGCTTGGATGTAGCGGGGGGTCGTGTTGACAATGAGCAGTTCTTC
- | TRBJ2-5 | - | TRBV7-2 | CASTRTPGLETQYF | TGTGCCAGCACTAGGACCCCGGGGTTAGAGACCCAGTACTTC
- | TRBJ1-6 | few | TRBV12-3/TRBV12-4 | CASSAGRNSPLHF | TGTGCCAGCAGTGCAGGGCGTAATTCACCCCTCCACTTT
TRBD2 | TRBJ2-3 | - | TRBV6-4 | CASSRGGALDTQYF | TGTGCCAGCAGTCGCGGGGGGGCCTTAGATACGCAGTATTTT
TRBD2 | TRBJ2-7 | - | TRBV5-8 | CASSRGLAGARPPYEQYF | TGTGCCAGCAGCAGGGGACTAGCGGGGGCCCGACCCCCCTACGAGCAGTACTTC
- | TRBJ2-4 | - | TRBV7-2 | CASSPLLAKNIQYF | TGTGCCAGCAGCCCACTCCTAGCCAAAAACATTCAGTACTTC
TRBD2 | TRBJ2-5 | - | TRBV24-1 | CATSTSGGPETQYF | TGTGCCACCAGTACCAGCGGGGGGCCGGAGACCCAGTACTTC
- | TRBJ1-2 | - | TRBV27 | CASRPPGPVLNYGYTF | TGTGCCAGCAGACCCCCGGGTCCCGTTCTTAACTATGGCTACACCTTC
- | TRBJ2-2 | - | TRBV7-3 | CASGRTRTGELFF | TGTGCCAGCGGGCGGACTCGGACCGGGGAGCTGTTTTTT
- | TRBJ1-6 | - | TRBV30 | CAWSIHGGLSSPLHF | TGTGCCTGGAGTATTCACGGCGGCCTTAGCTCACCCCTCCACTTT
- | TRBJ1-3 | - | TRBV9 | CASSVAVGYENTIYF | TGTGCCAGCAGCGTAGCGGTGGGCTATGAAAACACCATATATTTT
- | TRBJ1-6 | - | TRBV7-9 | CASSLAGGLGSPLHF | TGTGCCAGCAGCTTGGCCGGGGGGCTAGGTTCACCCCTCCACTTT
TRBD1 | TRBJ1-1 | - | TRBV7-3 | CASSSQGALNTEAFF | TGTGCCAGCAGCTCTCAGGGGGCCCTGAACACTGAAGCTTTCTTT
TRBD2 | TRBJ2-1 | - | TRBV9 | CASSVAGTSVVNEQFF | TGTGCCAGCAGCGTGGCCGGGACTAGCGTCGTCAATGAGCAGTTCTTC
TRBD1 | TRBJ1-1 | - | TRBV19 | CASRVEDRGNTEAFF | TGTGCCAGTAGAGTCGAAGACAGGGGGAACACTGAAGCTTTCTTT
- | TRBJ1-5 | - | TRBV7-2 | CASSLSVQPQHF | TGTGCCAGCAGCTTATCGGTCCAGCCCCAGCATTTT
TRBD1 | TRBJ1-5 | few | TRBV19 | CASSETGYNQPQHF | TGTGCCAGTAGTGAGACAGGGTATAATCAGCCCCAGCATTTT
TRBD1 | TRBJ2-4 | - | TRBV19 | CASMTPGQRANIQYF | TGTGCCAGTATGACCCCGGGACAGCGAGCGAACATTCAGTACTTC
- | TRBJ1-3 | - | TRBV3-1/TRBV3-2 | CASSQGRTRTPSGNTIYF | TGTGCCAGCAGCCAAGGTAGGACCCGGACACCCTCTGGAAACACCATATATTTT
- | TRBJ2-5 | - | TRBV6-4 | CASSAGRPQETQYF | TGTGCCAGCAGTGCCGGCAGGCCCCAGGAGACCCAGTACTTC
- | TRBJ2-7 | - | TRBV19 | CASSISGWGPYEQYF | TGTGCCAGTAGTATATCCGGGTGGGGCCCCTACGAGCAGTACTTC
- | TRBJ1-2 | few | TRBV6-1 | CASSEGPGNNYGYTF | TGTGCCAGCAGTGAAGGTCCGGGGAATAACTATGGCTACACCTTC
TRBD1 | TRBJ1-2 | - | TRBV23-1 | CASTEEDREYGYTF | TGCGCCAGCACGGAGGAGGACAGGGAATATGGCTACACCTTC
- | TRBJ1-4 | - | TRBV7-2 | CASSFTGGRNEKLFF | TGTGCCAGCAGCTTTACGGGGGGTAGAAATGAAAAACTGTTTTTT
TRBD1 | TRBJ1-1 | - | TRBV5-1 | CASSSLEQGARNTEAFF | TGCGCCAGCAGCTCCTTAGAACAGGGGGCCAGGAACACTGAAGCTTTCTTT
- | TRBJ2-7 | - | TRBV5-8 | CASSFLYEQYF | TGTGCCAGCAGCTTTCTCTACGAGCAGTACTTC
TRBD1 | TRBJ1-2 | - | TRBV18 | CASSPTGAIANYGYTF | TGTGCCAGCTCACCGACAGGGGCGATAGCTAACTATGGCTACACCTTC
TRBD2 | TRBJ2-3 | once | TRBV7-3 | CASSLYGGVGTDTQYF | TGTGCCAGCAGCTTATACGGGGGGGTTGGCACAGATACGCAGTATTTT